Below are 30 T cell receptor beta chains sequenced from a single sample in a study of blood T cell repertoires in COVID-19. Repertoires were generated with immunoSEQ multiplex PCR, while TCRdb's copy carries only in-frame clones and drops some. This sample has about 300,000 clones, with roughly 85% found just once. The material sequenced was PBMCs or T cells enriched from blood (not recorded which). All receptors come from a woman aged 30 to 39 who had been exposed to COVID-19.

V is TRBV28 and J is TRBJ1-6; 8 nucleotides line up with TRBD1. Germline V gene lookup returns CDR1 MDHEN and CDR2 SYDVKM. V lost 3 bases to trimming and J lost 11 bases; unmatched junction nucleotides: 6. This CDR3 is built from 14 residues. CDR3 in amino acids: CASSFYGQGTPLHF. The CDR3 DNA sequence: TGTGCCAGCAGTTTCTACGGACAGGGAACACCCCTCCACTTT.

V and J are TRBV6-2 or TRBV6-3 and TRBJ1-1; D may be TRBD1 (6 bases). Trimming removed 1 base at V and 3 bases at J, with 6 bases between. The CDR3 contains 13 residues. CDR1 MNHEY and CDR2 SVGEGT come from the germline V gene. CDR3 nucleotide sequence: TGTGCCAGCAGTTACTACAGGGACACTGAAGCTTTCTTT. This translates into CASSYYRDTEAFF.

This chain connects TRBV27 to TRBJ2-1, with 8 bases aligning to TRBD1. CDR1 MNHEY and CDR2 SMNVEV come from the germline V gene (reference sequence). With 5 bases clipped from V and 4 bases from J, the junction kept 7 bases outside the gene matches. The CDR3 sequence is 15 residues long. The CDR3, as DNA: TGTGCCAGCAGTCTCGGACAGGGCCGGTACAATGAGCAGTTCTTC. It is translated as CASSLGQGRYNEQFF.

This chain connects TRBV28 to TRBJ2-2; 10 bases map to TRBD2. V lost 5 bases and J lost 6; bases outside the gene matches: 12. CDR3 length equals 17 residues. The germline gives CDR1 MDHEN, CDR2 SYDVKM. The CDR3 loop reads CASSESGGAGFAGELFF. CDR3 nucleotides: TGTGCCAGCAGTGAGAGCGGGGGGGCCGGTTTCGCCGGGGAGCTGTTTTTT.

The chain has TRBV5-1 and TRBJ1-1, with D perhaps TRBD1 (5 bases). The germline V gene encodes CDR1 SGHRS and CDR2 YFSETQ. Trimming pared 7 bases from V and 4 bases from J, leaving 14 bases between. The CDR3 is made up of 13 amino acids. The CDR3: CASGLGGVTEAFF. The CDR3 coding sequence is TGCGCCAGCGGCCTTGGGGGGGTCACTGAAGCTTTCTTT. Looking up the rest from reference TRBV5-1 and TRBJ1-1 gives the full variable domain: KAGVTQTPRYLIKTRGQQVTLSCSPISGHRSVSWYQQTPGQGLQFLFEYFSETQRNKGNFPGRFSGRQFSNSRSEMNVSTLELGDSALYLCASGLGGVTEAFFGQGTRLTVV.

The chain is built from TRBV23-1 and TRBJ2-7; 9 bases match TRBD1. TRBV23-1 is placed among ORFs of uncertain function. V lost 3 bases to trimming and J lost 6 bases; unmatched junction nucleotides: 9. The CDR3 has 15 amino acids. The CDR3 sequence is CASSQVGTGCFEQYF. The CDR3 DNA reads TGCGCCAGCAGTCAGGTAGGGACAGGGTGTTTCGAGCAGTACTTC.

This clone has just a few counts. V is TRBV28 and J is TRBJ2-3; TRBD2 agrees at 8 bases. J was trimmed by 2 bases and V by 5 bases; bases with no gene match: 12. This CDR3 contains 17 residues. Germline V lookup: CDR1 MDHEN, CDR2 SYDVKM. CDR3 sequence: CASSPLFAGGLTDTQYF. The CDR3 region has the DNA TGTGCCAGCAGTCCCCTTTTCGCGGGAGGTCTCACAGATACGCAGTATTTT.

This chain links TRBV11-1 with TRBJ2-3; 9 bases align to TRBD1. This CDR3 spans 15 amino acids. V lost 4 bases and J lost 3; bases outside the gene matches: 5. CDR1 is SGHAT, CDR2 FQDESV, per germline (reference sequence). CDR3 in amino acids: CASSSTDRGTDTQYF. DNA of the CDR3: TGTGCCAGCAGCTCTACCGACAGGGGGACAGATACGCAGTATTTT.

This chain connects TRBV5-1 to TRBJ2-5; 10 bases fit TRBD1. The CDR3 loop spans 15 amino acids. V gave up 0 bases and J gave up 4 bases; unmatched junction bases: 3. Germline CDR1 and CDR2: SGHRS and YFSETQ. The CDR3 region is CASSLDGTGAETQYF. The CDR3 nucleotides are TGCGCCAGCAGCTTGGACGGGACAGGGGCAGAGACCCAGTACTTC. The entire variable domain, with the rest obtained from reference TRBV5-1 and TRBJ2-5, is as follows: KAGVTQTPRYLIKTRGQQVTLSCSPISGHRSVSWYQQTPGQGLQFLFEYFSETQRNKGNFPGRFSGRQFSNSRSEMNVSTLELGDSALYLCASSLDGTGAETQYFGPGTRLLVL.

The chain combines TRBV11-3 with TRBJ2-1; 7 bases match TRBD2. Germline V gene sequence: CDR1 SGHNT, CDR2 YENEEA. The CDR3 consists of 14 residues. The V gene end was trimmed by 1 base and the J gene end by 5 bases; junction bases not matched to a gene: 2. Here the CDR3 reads CASSLAGGNNEQFF. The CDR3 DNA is TGTGCCAGCAGCTTAGCGGGAGGCAACAATGAGCAGTTCTTC.

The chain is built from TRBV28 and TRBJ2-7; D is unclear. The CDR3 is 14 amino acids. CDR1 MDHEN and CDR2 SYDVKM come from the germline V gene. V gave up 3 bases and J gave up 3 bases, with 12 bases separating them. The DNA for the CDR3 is TGTGCCAGCAGTTTCTCTGAGGTTCTCTACGAGCAGTACTTC. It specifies CASSFSEVLYEQYF.

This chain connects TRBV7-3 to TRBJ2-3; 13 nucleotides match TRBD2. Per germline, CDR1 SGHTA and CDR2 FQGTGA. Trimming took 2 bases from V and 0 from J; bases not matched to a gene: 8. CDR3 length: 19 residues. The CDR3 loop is CASSLLPGLAGSSTDTQYF. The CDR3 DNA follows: TGTGCCAGCAGCTTACTACCGGGACTAGCGGGGTCTAGCACAGATACGCAGTATTTT.

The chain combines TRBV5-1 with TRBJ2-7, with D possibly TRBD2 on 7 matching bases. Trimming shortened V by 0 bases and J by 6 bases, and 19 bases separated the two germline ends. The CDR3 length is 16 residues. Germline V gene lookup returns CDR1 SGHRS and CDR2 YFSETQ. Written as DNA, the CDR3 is TGCGCCAGCAGCTTGGGATTGGGGGGGCCTGTCTTCGAGCAGTACTTC. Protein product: CASSLGLGGPVFEQYF. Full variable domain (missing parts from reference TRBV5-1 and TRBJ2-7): KAGVTQTPRYLIKTRGQQVTLSCSPISGHRSVSWYQQTPGQGLQFLFEYFSETQRNKGNFPGRFSGRQFSNSRSEMNVSTLELGDSALYLCASSLGLGGPVFEQYFGPGTRLTVT.

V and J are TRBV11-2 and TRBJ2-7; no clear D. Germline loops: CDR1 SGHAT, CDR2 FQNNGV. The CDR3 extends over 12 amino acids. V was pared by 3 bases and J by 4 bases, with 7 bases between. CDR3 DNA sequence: TGTGCCAGCAGCTTGGGCCATTACGAGCAGTACTTC. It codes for CASSLGHYEQYF. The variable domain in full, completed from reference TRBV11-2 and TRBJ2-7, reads EAGVAQSPRYKIIEKRQSVAFWCNPISGHATLYWYQQILGQGPKLLIQFQNNGVVDDSQLPKDRFSAERLKGVDSTLKIQPAKLEDSAVYLCASSLGHYEQYFGPGTRLTVT.

The CDR3 reads CATSKTRFLYEQYF. The DNA of the CDR3 is TGTGCCACCAGCAAAACCAGGTTCCTCTACGAGCAGTACTTC. The chain carries TRBV15 and TRBJ2-7; D remains unclear. V shed 4 bases and J shed 3 bases, with 13 bases lying between them. The CDR3 runs 14 residues. Germline V gives CDR1 LNHNV, CDR2 YYDKDF (reference sequence).

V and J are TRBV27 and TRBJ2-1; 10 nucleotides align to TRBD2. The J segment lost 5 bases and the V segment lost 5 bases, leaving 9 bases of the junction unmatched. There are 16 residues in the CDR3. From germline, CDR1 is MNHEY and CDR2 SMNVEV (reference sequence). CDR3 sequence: CASSTLGLAPNNEQFF. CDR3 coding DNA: TGTGCCAGCAGTACGTTGGGACTAGCGCCCAACAATGAGCAGTTCTTC.

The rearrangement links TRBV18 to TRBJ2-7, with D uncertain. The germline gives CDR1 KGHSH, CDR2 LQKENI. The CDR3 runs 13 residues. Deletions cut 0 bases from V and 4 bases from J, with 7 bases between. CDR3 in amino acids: CASSPPSKYEQYF. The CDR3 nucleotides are TGTGCCAGCTCACCACCTAGCAAGTACGAGCAGTACTTC.

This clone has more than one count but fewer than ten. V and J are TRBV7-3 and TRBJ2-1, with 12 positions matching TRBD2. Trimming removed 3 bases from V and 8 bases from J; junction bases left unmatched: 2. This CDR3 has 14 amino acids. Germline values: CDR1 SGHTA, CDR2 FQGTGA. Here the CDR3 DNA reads TGTGCCAGCAGCTTGACTAGCGGGAGCCATGAGCAGTTCTTC. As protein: CASSLTSGSHEQFF.

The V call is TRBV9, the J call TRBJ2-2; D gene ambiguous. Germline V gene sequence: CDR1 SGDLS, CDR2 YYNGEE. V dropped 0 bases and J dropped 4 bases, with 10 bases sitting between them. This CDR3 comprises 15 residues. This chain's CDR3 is CASSVARQVTGELFF. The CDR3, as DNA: TGTGCCAGCAGCGTAGCTCGGCAGGTCACCGGGGAGCTGTTTTTT.

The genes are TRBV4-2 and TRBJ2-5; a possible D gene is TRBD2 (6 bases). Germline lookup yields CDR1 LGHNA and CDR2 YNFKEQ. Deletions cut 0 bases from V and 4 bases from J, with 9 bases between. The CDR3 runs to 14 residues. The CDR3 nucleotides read TGTGCCAGCAGCCAAGAATGGAGGGGAGAGACCCAGTACTTC. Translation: CASSQEWRGETQYF.

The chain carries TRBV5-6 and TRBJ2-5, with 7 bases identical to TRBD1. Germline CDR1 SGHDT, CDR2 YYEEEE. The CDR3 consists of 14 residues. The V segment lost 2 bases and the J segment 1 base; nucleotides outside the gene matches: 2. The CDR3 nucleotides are TGTGCCAGCAGCTTTCGACAGGGCCAAGAGACCCAGTACTTC. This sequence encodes CASSFRQGQETQYF. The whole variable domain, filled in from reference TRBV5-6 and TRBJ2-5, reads DAGVTQSPTHLIKTRGQQVTLRCSPKSGHDTVSWYQQALGQGPQFIFQYYEEEERQRGNFPDRFSGHQFPNYSSELNVNALLLGDSALYLCASSFRQGQETQYFGPGTRLLVL.

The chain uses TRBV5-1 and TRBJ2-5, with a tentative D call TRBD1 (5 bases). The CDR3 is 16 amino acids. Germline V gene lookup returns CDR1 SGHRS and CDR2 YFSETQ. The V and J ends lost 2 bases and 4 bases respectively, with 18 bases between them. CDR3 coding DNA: TGCGCCAGCAGCTTCCAGGGTGCAGGCCAGGGAGAGACCCAGTACTTC. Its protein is CASSFQGAGQGETQYF.

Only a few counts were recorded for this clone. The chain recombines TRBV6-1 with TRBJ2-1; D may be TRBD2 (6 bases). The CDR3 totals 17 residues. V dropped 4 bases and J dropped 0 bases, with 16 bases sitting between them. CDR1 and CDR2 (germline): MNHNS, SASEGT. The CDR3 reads CASSASHGGISYNEQFF. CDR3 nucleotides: TGTGCCAGCAGTGCATCCCACGGGGGTATCTCCTACAATGAGCAGTTCTTC.

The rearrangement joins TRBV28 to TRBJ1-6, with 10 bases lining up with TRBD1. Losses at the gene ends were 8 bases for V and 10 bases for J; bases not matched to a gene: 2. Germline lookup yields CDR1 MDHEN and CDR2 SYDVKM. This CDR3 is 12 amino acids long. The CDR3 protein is CASGTGVSPLHF. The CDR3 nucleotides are TGTGCCAGCGGGACAGGGGTCTCACCCCTCCACTTT.

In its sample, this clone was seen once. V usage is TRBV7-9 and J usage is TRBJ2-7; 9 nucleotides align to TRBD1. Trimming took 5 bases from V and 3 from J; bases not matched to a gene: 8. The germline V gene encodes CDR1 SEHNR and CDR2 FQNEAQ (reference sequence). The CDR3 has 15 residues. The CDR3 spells CASSPPRQGGYEQYF. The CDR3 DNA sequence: TGTGCCAGCAGCCCGCCCCGACAGGGGGGCTACGAGCAGTACTTC.

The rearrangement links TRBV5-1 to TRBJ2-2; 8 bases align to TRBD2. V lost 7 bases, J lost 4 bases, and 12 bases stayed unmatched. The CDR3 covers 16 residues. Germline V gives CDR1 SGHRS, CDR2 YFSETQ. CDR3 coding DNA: TGCGCCAGCGCCAGAACGGGGGGGCCTAGCACCGGGGAGCTGTTTTTT. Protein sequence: CASARTGGPSTGELFF.

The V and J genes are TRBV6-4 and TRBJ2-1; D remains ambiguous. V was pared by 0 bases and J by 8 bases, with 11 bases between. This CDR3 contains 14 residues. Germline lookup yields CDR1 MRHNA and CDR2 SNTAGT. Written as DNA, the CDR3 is TGTGCCAGCAGTGACTCGTCCGGAGTGGATGAGCAGTTCTTC. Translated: CASSDSSGVDEQFF.

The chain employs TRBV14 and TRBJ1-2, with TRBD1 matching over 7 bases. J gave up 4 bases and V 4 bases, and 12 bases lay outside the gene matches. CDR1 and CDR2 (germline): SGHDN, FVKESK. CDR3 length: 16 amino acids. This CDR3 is CASSRDYNTGAYGYTF. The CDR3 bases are TGTGCCAGCAGCCGAGATTATAATACAGGGGCCTATGGCTACACCTTC.

Here the CDR3 reads CASSYSAGYEQYF. In DNA form, the CDR3 reads TGTGCCAGCAGTTACTCTGCAGGCTACGAGCAGTACTTC. The rearrangement uses TRBV6-5 and TRBJ2-7; D remains ambiguous. Germline-derived CDR1 and CDR2 are MNHEY and SVGAGI. The CDR3 loop spans 13 amino acids. V was pared by 0 bases and J by 3 bases, with 6 bases between.

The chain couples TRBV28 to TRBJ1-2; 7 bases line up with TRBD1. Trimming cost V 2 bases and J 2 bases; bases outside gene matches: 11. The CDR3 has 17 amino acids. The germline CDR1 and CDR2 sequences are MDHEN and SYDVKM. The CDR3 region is CASSLRLGQPPNYGYTF. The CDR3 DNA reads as TGTGCCAGCAGTTTAAGGTTGGGACAGCCACCCAACTATGGCTACACCTTC.